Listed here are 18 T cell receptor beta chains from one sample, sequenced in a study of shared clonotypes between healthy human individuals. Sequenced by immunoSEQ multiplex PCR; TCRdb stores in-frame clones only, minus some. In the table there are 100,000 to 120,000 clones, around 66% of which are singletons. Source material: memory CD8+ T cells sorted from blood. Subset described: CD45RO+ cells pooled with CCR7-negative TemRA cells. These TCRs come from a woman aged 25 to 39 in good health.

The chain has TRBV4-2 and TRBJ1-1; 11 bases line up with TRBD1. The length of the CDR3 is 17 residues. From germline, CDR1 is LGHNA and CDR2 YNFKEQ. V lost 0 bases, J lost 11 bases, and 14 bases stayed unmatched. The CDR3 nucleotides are TGTGCCAGCAGCCAAGATTATCGCGGACAGGGGGCCGGCTACGCTTTCTTT. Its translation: CASSQDYRGQGAGYAFF.

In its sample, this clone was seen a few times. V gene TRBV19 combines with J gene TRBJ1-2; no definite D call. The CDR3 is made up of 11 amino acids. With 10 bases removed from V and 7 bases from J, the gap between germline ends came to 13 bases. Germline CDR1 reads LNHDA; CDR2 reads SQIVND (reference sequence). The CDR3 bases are TGTGCCACCCTCTACCTGGGTGGCTACACCTTC. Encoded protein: CATLYLGGYTF.

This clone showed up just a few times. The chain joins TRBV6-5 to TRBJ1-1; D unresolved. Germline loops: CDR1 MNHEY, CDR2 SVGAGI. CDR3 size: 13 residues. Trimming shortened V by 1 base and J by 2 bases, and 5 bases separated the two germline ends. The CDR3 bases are TGTGCCAGCAGTTACTGGGCAAACACTGAAGCTTTCTTT. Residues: CASSYWANTEAFF.

The CDR3 region has the DNA TGTGCCAGCAGCCTGGATCGAACGAACACTGAAGCTTTCTTT. Translation: CASSLDRTNTEAFF. The gene calls are TRBV5-4 and TRBJ1-1; D gene ambiguous. V lost 4 bases, J lost 1 base, and 11 bases lay in between. The length of the CDR3 is 14 residues. From germline, CDR1 is SGHNT and CDR2 YYREEE (reference sequence).

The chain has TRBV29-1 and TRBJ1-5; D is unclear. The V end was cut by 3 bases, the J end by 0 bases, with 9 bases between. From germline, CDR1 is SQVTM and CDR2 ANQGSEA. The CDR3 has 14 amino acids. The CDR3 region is CSVEPTVSNQPQHF. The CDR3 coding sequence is TGCAGCGTTGAGCCTACAGTTAGCAATCAGCCCCAGCATTTT.

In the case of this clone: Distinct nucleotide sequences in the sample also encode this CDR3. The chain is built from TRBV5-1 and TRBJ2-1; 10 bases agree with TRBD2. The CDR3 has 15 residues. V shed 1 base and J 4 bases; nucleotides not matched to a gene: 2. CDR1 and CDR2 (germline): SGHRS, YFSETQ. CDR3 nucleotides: TGCGCCAGCAGCTTGTCTAGCGGGGGTTACAATGAGCAGTTCTTC. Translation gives CASSLSSGGYNEQFF.

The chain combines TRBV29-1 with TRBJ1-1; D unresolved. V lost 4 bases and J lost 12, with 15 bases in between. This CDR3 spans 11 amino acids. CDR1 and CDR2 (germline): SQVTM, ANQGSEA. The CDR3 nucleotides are TGCAGCGTTGCAGTAGCGGGAAAACCTTTCTTT. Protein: CSVAVAGKPFF.

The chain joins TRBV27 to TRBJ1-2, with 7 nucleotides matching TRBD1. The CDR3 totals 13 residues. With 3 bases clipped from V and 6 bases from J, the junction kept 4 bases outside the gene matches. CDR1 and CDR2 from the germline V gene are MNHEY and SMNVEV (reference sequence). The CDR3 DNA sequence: TGTGCCAGCAGTTTCTCAGGGGGAAATGGCTACACCTTC. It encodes CASSFSGGNGYTF.

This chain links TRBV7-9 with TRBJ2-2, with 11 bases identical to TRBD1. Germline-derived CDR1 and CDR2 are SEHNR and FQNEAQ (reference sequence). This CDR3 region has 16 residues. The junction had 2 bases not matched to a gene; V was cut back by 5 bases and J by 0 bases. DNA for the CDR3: TGTGCCAGCAGCAGGACAGGGGGCGCGAACACCGGGGAGCTGTTTTTT. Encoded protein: CASSRTGGANTGELFF.

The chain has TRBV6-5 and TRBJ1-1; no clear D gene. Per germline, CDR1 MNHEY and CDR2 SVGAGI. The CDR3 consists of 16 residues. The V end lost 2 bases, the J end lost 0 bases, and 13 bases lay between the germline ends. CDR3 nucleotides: TGTGCCAGCAGTTACCTCGGGGTAACCTTGAACACTGAAGCTTTCTTT. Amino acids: CASSYLGVTLNTEAFF.

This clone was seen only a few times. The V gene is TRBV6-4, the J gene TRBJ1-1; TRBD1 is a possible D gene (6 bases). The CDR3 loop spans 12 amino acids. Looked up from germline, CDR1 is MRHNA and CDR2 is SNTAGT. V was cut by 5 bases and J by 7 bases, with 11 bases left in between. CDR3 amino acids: CASSQGMGEAFF. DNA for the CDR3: TGTGCCAGCAGTCAGGGGATGGGTGAAGCTTTCTTT.

CDR3 nucleotide sequence: TGTGCCAGCAGCTTACCGAGGACAGGGGCCACTGAAGCTTTCTTT. Translation gives CASSLPRTGATEAFF. J is TRBJ1-1 and V is TRBV11-2; 9 nucleotides align to TRBD1. V lost 2 bases and J lost 4; bases outside the gene matches: 5. The CDR3 has 15 amino acids. CDR1 is SGHAT, CDR2 FQNNGV, per germline. Complete variable domain (other parts from reference TRBV11-2 and TRBJ1-1): EAGVAQSPRYKIIEKRQSVAFWCNPISGHATLYWYQQILGQGPKLLIQFQNNGVVDDSQLPKDRFSAERLKGVDSTLKIQPAKLEDSAVYLCASSLPRTGATEAFFGQGTRLTVV.

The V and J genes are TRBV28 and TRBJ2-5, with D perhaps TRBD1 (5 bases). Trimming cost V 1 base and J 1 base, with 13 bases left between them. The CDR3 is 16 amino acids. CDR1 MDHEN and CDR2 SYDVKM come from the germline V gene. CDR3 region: CASSLSPGKGQETQYF. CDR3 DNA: TGTGCCAGCAGTTTATCGCCAGGGAAGGGCCAAGAGACCCAGTACTTC.

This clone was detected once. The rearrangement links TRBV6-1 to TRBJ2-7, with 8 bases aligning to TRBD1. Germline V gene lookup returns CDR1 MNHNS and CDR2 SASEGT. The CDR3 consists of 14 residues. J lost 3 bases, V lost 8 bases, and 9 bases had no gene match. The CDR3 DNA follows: TGTGCCAGCGGTGGACAGGGTACCGTCTACGAGCAGTACTTC. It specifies CASGGQGTVYEQYF.

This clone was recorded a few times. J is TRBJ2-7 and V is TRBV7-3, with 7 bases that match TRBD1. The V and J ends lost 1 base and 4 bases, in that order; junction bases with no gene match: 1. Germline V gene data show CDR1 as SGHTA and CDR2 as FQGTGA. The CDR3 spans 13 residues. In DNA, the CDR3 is TGTGCCAGCAGCTTAATGACAGGGTACGAGCAGTACTTC. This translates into CASSLMTGYEQYF.

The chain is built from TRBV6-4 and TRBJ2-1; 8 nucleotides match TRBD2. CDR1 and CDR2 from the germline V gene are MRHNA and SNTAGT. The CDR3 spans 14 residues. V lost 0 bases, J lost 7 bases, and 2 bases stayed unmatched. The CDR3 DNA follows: TGTGCCAGCAGTGACTCGGTAGCGGGAAATGAGCAGTTCTTC. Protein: CASSDSVAGNEQFF.

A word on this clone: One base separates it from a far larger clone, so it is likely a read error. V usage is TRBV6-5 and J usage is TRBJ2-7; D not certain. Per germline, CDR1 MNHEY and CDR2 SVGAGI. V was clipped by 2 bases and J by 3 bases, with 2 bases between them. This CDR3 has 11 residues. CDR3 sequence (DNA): TGTGCCAGCAGTTACAACTACGAGCAGTACTTC. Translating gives CASSYNYEQYF.

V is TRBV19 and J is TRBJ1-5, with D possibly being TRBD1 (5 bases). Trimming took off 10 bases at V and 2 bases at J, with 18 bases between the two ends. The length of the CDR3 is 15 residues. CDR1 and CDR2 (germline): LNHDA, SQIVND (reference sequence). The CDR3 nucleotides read TGTGCCACGCAGGCAAGGGGCGAGGGCAATCAGCCCCAGCATTTT. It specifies CATQARGEGNQPQHF.